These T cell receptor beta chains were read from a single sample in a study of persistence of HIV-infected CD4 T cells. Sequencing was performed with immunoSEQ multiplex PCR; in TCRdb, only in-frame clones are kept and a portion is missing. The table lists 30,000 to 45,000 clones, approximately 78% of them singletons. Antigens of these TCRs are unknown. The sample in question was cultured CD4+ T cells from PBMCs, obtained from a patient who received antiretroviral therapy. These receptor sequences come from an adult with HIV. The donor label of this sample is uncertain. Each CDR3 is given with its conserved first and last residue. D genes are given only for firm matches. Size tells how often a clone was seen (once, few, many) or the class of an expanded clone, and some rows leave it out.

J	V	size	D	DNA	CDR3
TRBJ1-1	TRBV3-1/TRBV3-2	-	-	TGTGCCAGCAGCCAAGAATCCCAAGAAGCTTTCTTT	CASSQESQEAFF
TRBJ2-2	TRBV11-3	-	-	TGTGCCAGCAGCTCCCAGGGGGGAGACACCGGGGAGCTGTTTTTT	CASSSQGGDTGELFF
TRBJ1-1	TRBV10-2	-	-	TGCGCCAGCAGTGAGCCGGGGTGGGCAGCGGCGAGGAACACTGAAGCTTTCTTT	CASSEPGWAAARNTEAFF
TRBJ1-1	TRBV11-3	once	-	TGTGCCAGCAGCTTACCCTGGAAAGCTTTCTTT	CASSLPWKAFF
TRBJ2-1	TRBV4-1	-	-	TGCGCCAGCAGCCAAGTTTGGGCAGGGAGGAATGAGCAGTTCTTC	CASSQVWAGRNEQFF
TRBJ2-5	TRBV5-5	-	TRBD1	TGTGCCAGCAGCTGGTGGGGGACAGGGCCGGGGATCCAGTACTTC	CASSWWGTGPGIQYF
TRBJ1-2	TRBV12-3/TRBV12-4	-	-	TGTGCCAGCTACGGGAACTATGGCTACACCTTC	CASYGNYGYTF
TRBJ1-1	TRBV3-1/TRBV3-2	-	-	TGTGCCAGCAGCCACGGGAACACTGAAGCTTTCTTT	CASSHGNTEAFF
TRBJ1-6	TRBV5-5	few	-	TGTGCCAGCAGCTTCCGGGTTGAACCACCCCTCCACTTT	CASSFRVEPPLHF
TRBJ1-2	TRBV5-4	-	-	TGTGCCAGCAGACCGGACGGGAAAGAAGGCTACACCTTC	CASRPDGKEGYTF
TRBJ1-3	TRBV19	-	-	TGTGCCAGTAGTCCACAATCTGGAAACACCATATATTTT	CASSPQSGNTIYF
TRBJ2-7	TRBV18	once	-	TGTGCCAGCTCACCACCGACAAATCGCTACGAGCAGTACTTC	CASSPPTNRYEQYF
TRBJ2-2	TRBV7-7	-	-	TGTGCTAGCAGCCCGCAGATCGACAGGGAGGTTTCCGGGGAGCTGTTTTTT	CASSPQIDREVSGELFF
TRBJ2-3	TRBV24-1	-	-	TGTGCCACCAGTGGAACGGGCACAGATACGCAGTATTTT	CATSGTGTDTQYF
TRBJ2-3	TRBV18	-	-	TGTGCCAGCTCACCAGTTGCATTTTCGGGTGGGACAGATACGCAGTATTTT	CASSPVAFSGGTDTQYF
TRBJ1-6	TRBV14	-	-	TGTGCCAGCAGCCAAAGCATCCGCGATAATTCACCCCTCCACTTT	CASSQSIRDNSPLHF
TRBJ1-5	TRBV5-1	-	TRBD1	TGCGCCAGCAGCTTGGTGCCAGGGGGTCGGGATCAGCCCCAGCATTTT	CASSLVPGGRDQPQHF